Listed here are 17 T cell receptor beta chains from one sample, sequenced in a study of sequential checkpoint blockade in melanoma (dated by TCRdb to about 2019). Library method: the immunoSEQ multiplex PCR assay. TCRdb mirrors the immuneACCESS table, restricted to in-frame sequences. Some clones are absent from its copies; in checked studies, under half trace to an unresolved V gene, and the reason for the others is unknown. The sample profile shows some 8,000 clones; around 22% of them were found once. The ten largest clones add up to almost 6% of the sample. What this sample's treatment or condition label stands for: randomized to nivolumab then ipilimumab (arm A) or the reverse (arm B). The sequences come from tumor tissue (inferred from file names), collected from a patient given nivolumab and ipilimumab in sequence. These receptors all come from a human donor with melanoma.

The chain combines TRBV14 with TRBJ1-4; the match to TRBD1 covers 10 bases. The CDR3 loop spans 15 amino acids. Germline lookup yields CDR1 SGHDN and CDR2 FVKESK. V trimming: 1 base; J trimming: 6 bases; junction bases outside the gene matches: 2. CDR3 DNA: TGTGCCAGCAGCCAAGGCGGGACAGGGGATGAAAAACTGTTTTTT. It is translated as CASSQGGTGDEKLFF.

V usage is TRBV19 and J usage is TRBJ1-5; 7 bases are a match to TRBD1. The CDR3 sequence is 17 residues long. J gave up 0 bases and V 0 bases, and 5 bases lay outside the gene matches. Germline assignment: CDR1 LNHDA and CDR2 SQIVND (reference sequence). The CDR3 coding sequence is TGTGCCAGTAGTATAGATCGGGCAGGGGGTAGCAATCAGCCCCAGCATTTT. It specifies CASSIDRAGGSNQPQHF.

This clone was seen more than once but under ten times. V gene TRBV25-1 combines with J gene TRBJ2-7, with D unclear. Germline CDR1 reads MGHDK; CDR2 reads SYGVNS. Deletions cut 2 bases from V and 3 bases from J, with 14 bases between. This CDR3 region has 15 residues. Written as DNA, the CDR3 is TGTGCCAGCAGTGAACTGGGGTTTGGGGACTACGAGCAGTACTTC. Its protein is CASSELGFGDYEQYF.

This clone is classed as medium-sized. The V gene is TRBV19, the J gene TRBJ1-1; tentative D call: TRBD1 (6 bases). The V end was cut by 2 bases, the J end by 0 bases, with 13 bases between. Looked up from germline, CDR1 is LNHDA and CDR2 is SQIVND (reference sequence). The CDR3 is 16 residues long. The CDR3 sequence is CASSILTGQMNTEAFF. As DNA, the CDR3 is TGTGCCAGTAGTATACTGACAGGCCAAATGAACACTGAAGCTTTCTTT. The full variable domain, completed using reference TRBV19 and TRBJ1-1, is DGGITQSPKYLFRKEGQNVTLSCEQNLNHDAMYWYRQDPGQGLRLIYYSQIVNDFQKGDIAEGYSVSREKKESFPLTVTSAQKNPTAFYLCASSILTGQMNTEAFFGQGTRLTVV.

The rearrangement joins TRBV19 to TRBJ1-1; D is unresolved. This CDR3 is built from 14 residues. With 2 bases removed from V and 5 bases from J, the gap between germline ends came to 12 bases. Germline values: CDR1 LNHDA, CDR2 SQIVND (reference sequence). The CDR3 DNA sequence: TGTGCCAGTAGTATACAAGGTTTTGGGACTGAAGCTTTCTTT. Residues: CASSIQGFGTEAFF.

V and J are TRBV5-1 and TRBJ2-7; 10 bases align to TRBD1. Germline V gives CDR1 SGHRS, CDR2 YFSETQ. V lost 1 base to trimming and J lost 2 bases; unmatched junction nucleotides: 3. CDR3 size: 15 residues. The CDR3 loop reads CASSLYGTGAYEQYF. CDR3 DNA sequence: TGCGCCAGCAGCTTGTATGGGACAGGGGCCTACGAGCAGTACTTC.

The V gene is TRBV1, the J gene TRBJ2-1; TRBD2, the table's D call, lacks a check against the DNA. TRBV1 is deemed a pseudogene. This CDR3 is 19 amino acids long. This CDR3 reads CASSQAHLAGAPSYNEQFF. CDR3 in DNA: TGCGCCAGCAGCCAAGCGCACCTAGCGGGGGCCCCTTCCTACAATGAGCAGTTCTTC.

The V call is TRBV6-8, the J call TRBJ2-6; D may be TRBD1 (6 bases). The ends were cut back, 5 bases at V and 3 bases at J, with 17 bases in the middle. The CDR3 contains 17 residues. Per the germline V gene, CDR1 is MNHGY and CDR2 is SAAAGT. CDR3 nucleotides: TGTGCCAGCAGTACACAGGTGGGGGCTAGTGGGGCCAACGTCCTGACTTTC. Translating it yields CASSTQVGASGANVLTF.

V usage is TRBV28 and J usage is TRBJ1-3; the match to TRBD1 covers 8 bases. V lost 4 bases to trimming and J lost 4 bases; unmatched junction nucleotides: 9. The CDR3 totals 16 residues. Germline V lookup: CDR1 MDHEN, CDR2 SYDVKM. The DNA of the CDR3 is TGTGCCAGCAGTTCGCCAGGGGGCGCTTCCGGAAACACCATATATTTT. Protein: CASSSPGGASGNTIYF.

This chain uses TRBV19 with TRBJ2-1; D may correspond to TRBD1 or TRBD2 (6 bases each). Per the germline V gene, CDR1 is LNHDA and CDR2 is SQIVND (reference sequence). V was pared by 6 bases and J by 5 bases, with 20 bases between. CDR3 length: 16 amino acids. CDR3 DNA sequence: TGTGCCAGTAGAGGGGGGCGGGGCGTTGTAGACAATGAGCAGTTCTTC. It codes for CASRGGRGVVDNEQFF.

This chain links TRBV30 with TRBJ2-5; 15 bases line up with TRBD2. V lost 1 base to trimming and J lost 0 bases; unmatched junction nucleotides: 6. Germline V gene sequence: CDR1 GTSNPN, CDR2 SVGIG (reference sequence). The CDR3 spans 18 residues. The CDR3 nucleotides are TGTGCCTGGAGTGCCGGACTAGCGGGAGGGTTGTACCAAGAGACCCAGTACTTC. Amino acids: CAWSAGLAGGLYQETQYF.

In its sample, this clone ranks as medium-sized (0.01 to 0.1%). The rearrangement links TRBV11-3 to TRBJ1-1, with D perhaps TRBD1 (5 bases). Germline lookup yields CDR1 SGHNT and CDR2 YENEEA. V was clipped by 1 base and J by 2 bases, with 8 bases between them. The CDR3 spans 14 residues. DNA of the CDR3: TGTGCCAGCAGCTTAGTAGGGACCAACACTGAAGCTTTCTTT. Residues: CASSLVGTNTEAFF.

The chain has TRBV29-1 and TRBJ1-1; possible D gene TRBD1, 5 bases. The germline CDR1 and CDR2 sequences are SQVTM and ANQGSEA. Trimming left V 1 base short and J 3 bases short, with 12 bases between. This CDR3 has 14 residues. This chain's CDR3 is CSVEGGEFDTEAFF. The CDR3 nucleotides read TGCAGCGTTGAAGGGGGGGAATTTGACACTGAAGCTTTCTTT.

J is TRBJ2-3 and V is TRBV10-3; D unresolved. With 6 bases removed from V and 0 bases from J, the gap between germline ends came to 10 bases. The germline gives CDR1 ENHRY, CDR2 SYGVKD. This CDR3 has 14 amino acids. The CDR3 region is CAIRLDGSTDTQYF. For the CDR3, the DNA is TGTGCCATCAGGCTAGACGGAAGCACAGATACGCAGTATTTT.

The CDR3 loop is CSAAVPTPRTDTQYF. In DNA, the CDR3 is TGCAGCGCCGCTGTCCCGACCCCTCGCACAGATACGCAGTATTTT. This chain connects TRBV29-1 to TRBJ2-3; the D is unclear. V lost 7 bases, J lost 1 base, and 18 bases lay in between. The germline CDR1 and CDR2 sequences are SQVTM and ANQGSEA. The CDR3 covers 15 residues.

The table lists this clone with a few counts. This sequence joins TRBV11-3 and TRBJ1-1; no clear D. This CDR3 region has 15 residues. Germline V gives CDR1 SGHNT, CDR2 YENEEA. Trimming took off 3 bases at V and 3 bases at J, with 14 bases between the two ends. In DNA, the CDR3 is TGTGCCAGCAGCTTGAACCTTTTAGGCTACACTGAAGCTTTCTTT. It encodes CASSLNLLGYTEAFF. Full variable domain (rest looked up from reference TRBV11-3 and TRBJ1-1): EAGVVQSPRYKIIEKKQPVAFWCNPISGHNTLYWYLQNLGQGPELLIRYENEEAVDDSQLPKDRFSAERLKGVDSTLKIQPAELGDSAVYLCASSLNLLGYTEAFFGQGTRLTVV.

The V and J genes are TRBV29-1 and TRBJ1-2, with 9 bases matching TRBD1. This CDR3 is 15 amino acids long. Germline V lookup: CDR1 SQVTM, CDR2 ANQGSEA. With 5 bases clipped from V and 8 bases from J, the junction kept 15 bases outside the gene matches. This CDR3 reads CSVLTPTGTGFGYTF. The DNA for the CDR3 is TGCAGCGTTCTGACGCCGACCGGGACAGGGTTCGGCTACACCTTC. Together with reference TRBV29-1 and TRBJ1-2, the CDR3 gives the full variable domain: SAVISQKPSRDICQRGTSLTIQCQVDSQVTMMFWYRQQPGQSLTLIATANQGSEATYESGFVIDKFPISRPNLTFSTLTVSNMSPEDSSIYLCSVLTPTGTGFGYTFGSGTRLTVV.